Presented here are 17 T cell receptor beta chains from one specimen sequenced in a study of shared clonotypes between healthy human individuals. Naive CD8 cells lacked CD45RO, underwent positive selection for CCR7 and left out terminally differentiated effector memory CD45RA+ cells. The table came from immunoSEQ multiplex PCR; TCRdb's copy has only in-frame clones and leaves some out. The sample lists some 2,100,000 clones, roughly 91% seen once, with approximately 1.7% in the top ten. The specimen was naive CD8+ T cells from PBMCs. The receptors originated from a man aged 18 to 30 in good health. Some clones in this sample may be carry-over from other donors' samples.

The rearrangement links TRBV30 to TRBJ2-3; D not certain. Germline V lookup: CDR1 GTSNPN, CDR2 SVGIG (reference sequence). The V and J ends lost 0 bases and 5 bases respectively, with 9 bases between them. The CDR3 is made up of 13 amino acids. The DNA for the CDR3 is TGTGCCTGGAGTGTATGGGGTTTAGATACGCAGTATTTT. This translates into CAWSVWGLDTQYF.

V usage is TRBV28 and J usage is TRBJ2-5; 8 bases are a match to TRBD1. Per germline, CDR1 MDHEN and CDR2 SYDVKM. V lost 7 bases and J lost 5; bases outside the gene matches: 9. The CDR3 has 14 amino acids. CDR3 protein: CASILTGEWETQYF. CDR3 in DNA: TGTGCCAGCATCCTGACAGGGGAGTGGGAGACCCAGTACTTC.

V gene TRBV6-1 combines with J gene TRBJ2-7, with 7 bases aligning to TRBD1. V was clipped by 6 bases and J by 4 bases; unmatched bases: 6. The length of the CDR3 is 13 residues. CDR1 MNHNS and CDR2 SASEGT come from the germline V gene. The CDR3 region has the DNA TGTGCCAGCAGCGACAGGGTAAAATACGAGCAGTACTTC. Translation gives CASSDRVKYEQYF.

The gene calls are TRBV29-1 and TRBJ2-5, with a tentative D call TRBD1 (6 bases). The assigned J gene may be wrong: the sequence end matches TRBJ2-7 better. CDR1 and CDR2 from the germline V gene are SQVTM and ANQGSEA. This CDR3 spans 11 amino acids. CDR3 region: CSVPQGYEQYF. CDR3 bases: TGCAGCGTTCCGCAGGGGTACGAGCAGTACTTC.

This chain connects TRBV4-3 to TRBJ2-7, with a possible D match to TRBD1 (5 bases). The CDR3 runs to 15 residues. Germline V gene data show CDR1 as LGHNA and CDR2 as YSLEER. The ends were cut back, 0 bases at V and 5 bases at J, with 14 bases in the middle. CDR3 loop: CASSQERHRSHEQYF. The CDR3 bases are TGCGCCAGCAGCCAAGAGAGACACAGGTCCCACGAGCAGTACTTC.

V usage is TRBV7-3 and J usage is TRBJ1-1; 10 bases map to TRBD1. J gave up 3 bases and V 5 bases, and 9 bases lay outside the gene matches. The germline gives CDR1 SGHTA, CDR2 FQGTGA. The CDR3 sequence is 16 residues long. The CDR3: CASSVPGQGHDTEAFF. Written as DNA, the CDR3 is TGTGCCAGCAGCGTTCCGGGACAGGGGCACGACACTGAAGCTTTCTTT.

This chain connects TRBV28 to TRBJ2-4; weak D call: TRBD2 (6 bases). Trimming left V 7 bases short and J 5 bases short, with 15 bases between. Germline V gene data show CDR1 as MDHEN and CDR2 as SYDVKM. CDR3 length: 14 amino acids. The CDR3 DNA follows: TGTGCCAGCAAAGGAGGAGGGTGGGAAAACATTCAGTACTTC. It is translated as CASKGGGWENIQYF. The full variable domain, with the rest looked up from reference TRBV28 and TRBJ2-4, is DVKVTQSSRYLVKRTGEKVFLECVQDMDHENMFWYRQDPGLGLRLIYFSYDVKMKEKGDIPEGYSVSREKKERFSLILESASTNQTSMYLCASKGGGWENIQYFGAGTRLSVL.

The CDR3 DNA reads as TGTGCCAGCAAAACGACAGAAACCTACGAGCAGTACTTC. This sequence encodes CASKTTETYEQYF. The V call is TRBV2, the J call TRBJ2-7; D is possibly TRBD1 (5 bases). Trimming shortened V by 7 bases and J by 2 bases, and 12 bases separated the two germline ends. The CDR3 runs to 13 residues. CDR1 is SNHLY and CDR2 is FYNNEI in the germline V gene.

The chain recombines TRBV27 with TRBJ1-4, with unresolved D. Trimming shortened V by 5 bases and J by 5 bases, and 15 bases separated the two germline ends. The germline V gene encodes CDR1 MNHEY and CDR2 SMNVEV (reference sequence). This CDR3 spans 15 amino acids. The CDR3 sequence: CASSTNVGPNEKLFF. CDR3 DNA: TGTGCCAGCAGTACAAACGTCGGGCCAAATGAAAAACTGTTTTTT. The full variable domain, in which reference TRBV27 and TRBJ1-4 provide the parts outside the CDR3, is EAQVTQNPRYLITVTGKKLTVTCSQNMNHEYMSWYRQDPGLGLRQIYYSMNVEVTDKGDVPEGYKVSRKEKRNFPLILESPSPNQTSLYFCASSTNVGPNEKLFFGSGTQLSVL.

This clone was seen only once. The CDR3 DNA is TGCGCCAGCAGCCAAGTCTCGTGGGGAACCTACGAGCAGTACTTC. This sequence encodes CASSQVSWGTYEQYF. The chain recombines TRBV4-1 with TRBJ2-7; no reliable D call. The CDR3 runs to 15 residues. Per the germline V gene, CDR1 is MGHRA and CDR2 is YSYEKL. V was shortened by 1 base and J by 2 bases, with 12 bases between the two germline ends.

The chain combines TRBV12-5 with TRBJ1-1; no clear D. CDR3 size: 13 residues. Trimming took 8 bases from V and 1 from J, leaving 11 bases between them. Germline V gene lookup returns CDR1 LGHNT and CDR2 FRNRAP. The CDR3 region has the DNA TGTGCTAGTCAGCGTGGCAAGAACACTGAAGCTTTCTTT. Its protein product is CASQRGKNTEAFF. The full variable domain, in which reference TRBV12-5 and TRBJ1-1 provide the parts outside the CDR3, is DARVTQTPRHKVTEMGQEVTMRCQPILGHNTVFWYRQTMMQGLELLAYFRNRAPLDDSGMPKDRFSAEMPDATLATLKIQPSEPRDSAVYFCASQRGKNTEAFFGQGTRLTVV.

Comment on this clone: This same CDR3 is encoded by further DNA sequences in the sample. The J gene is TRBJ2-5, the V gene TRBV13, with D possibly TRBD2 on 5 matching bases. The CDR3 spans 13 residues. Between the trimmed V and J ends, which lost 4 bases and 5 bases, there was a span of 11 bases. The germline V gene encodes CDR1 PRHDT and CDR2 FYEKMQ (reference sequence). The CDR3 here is CASSSGLRETQYF. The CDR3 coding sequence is TGTGCCAGCAGCTCTGGACTTAGGGAGACCCAGTACTTC.

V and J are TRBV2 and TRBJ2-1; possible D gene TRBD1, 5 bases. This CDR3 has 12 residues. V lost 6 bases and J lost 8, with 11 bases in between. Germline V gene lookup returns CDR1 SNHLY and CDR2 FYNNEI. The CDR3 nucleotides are TGTGCCAGCAGGTTCAGGGTCCATGAGCAGTTCTTC. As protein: CASRFRVHEQFF.

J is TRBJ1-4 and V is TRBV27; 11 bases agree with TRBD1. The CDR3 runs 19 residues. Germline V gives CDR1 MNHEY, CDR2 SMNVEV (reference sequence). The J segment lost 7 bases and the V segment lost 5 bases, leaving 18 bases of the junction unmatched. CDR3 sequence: CASSPDGGTGGGYGEKLFF. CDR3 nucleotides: TGTGCCAGCAGTCCAGACGGAGGGACAGGGGGAGGCTACGGTGAAAAACTGTTTTTT.

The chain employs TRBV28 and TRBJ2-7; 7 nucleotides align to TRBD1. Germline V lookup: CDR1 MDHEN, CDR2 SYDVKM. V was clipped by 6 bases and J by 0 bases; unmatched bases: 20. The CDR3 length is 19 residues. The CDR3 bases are TGTGCCAGCAGCTTGGGCGGCCCCGGGACAGTAGTTAGCTCCTACGAGCAGTACTTC. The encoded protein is CASSLGGPGTVVSSYEQYF.

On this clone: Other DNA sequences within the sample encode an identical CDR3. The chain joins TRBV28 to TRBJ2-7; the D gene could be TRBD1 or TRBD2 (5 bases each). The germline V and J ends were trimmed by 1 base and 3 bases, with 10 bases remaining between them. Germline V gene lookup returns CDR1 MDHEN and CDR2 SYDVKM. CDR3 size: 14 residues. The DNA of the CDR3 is TGTGCCAGCAGTTTATTCAGCGGACACTACGAGCAGTACTTC. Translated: CASSLFSGHYEQYF.

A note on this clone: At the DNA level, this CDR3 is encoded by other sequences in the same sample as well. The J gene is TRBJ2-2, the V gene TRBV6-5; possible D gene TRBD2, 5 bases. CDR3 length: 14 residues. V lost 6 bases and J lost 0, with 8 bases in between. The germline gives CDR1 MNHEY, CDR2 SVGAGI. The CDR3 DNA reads TGTGCCAGCAGAAGCGGCACGAACACCGGGGAGCTGTTTTTT. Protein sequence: CASRSGTNTGELFF.